The 10 T cell receptor beta chains below all came from one sample that was sequenced in a study of cytomegalovirus exposure and HLA in healthy donors. The PCR ran on 60 Vbeta and 13 Jbeta primers. Method: immunoSEQ multiplex PCR; TCRdb's copy keeps in-frame clones and lacks some. The sample yields some 99,000 clones, under 85% seen once. The source material was PBMCs. These receptor sequences come from a middle-aged man in good health and CMV-seronegative.

The V call is TRBV30, the J call TRBJ1-1; D is unclear. V was clipped by 4 bases and J by 8 bases, with 11 bases between them. CDR1 and CDR2 (germline): GTSNPN, SVGIG (reference sequence). The CDR3 spans 11 residues. In DNA, the CDR3 is TGTGCCTGGATGAGGAGCGGGGAAGCTTTCTTT. It translates to CAWMRSGEAFF.

V is TRBV5-1 and J is TRBJ2-1, with D possibly matching TRBD2 (6 bases). CDR1 and CDR2 from the germline V gene are SGHRS and YFSETQ. The germline V and J ends were trimmed by 5 bases and 0 bases, with 12 bases remaining between them. The CDR3 covers 15 residues. CDR3 residues: CASRHDGSSYNEQFF. DNA of the CDR3: TGCGCCAGCAGACACGACGGGAGCTCCTACAATGAGCAGTTCTTC.

This clone has a handful of counts. V usage is TRBV27 and J usage is TRBJ2-7, with 8 bases identical to TRBD1. The V segment lost 2 bases and the J segment 5 bases; nucleotides outside the gene matches: 2. This CDR3 is 13 amino acids long. Germline V gene sequence: CDR1 MNHEY, CDR2 SMNVEV (reference sequence). The CDR3 loop reads CASSLQGADEQYF. CDR3 bases: TGTGCCAGCAGTTTACAGGGGGCGGACGAGCAGTACTTC.

This clone was detected only a few times. The V call is TRBV6-6, the J call TRBJ1-4; 9 bases match TRBD1. The V gene's germline CDR1 is MNHNY and CDR2 SVGAGI (reference sequence). The CDR3 runs to 16 residues. Unmatched junction bases numbered 11, after V lost 4 bases and J lost 8 bases. The CDR3: CASSSAGTGKKEKLFF. As DNA, the CDR3 is TGTGCCAGCAGTTCCGCTGGGACAGGGAAGAAGGAAAAACTGTTTTTT.

The chain uses TRBV5-1 and TRBJ2-2; TRBD1 is a possible D gene (6 bases). CDR1 is SGHRS and CDR2 is YFSETQ in the germline V gene. Between the trimmed V and J ends, which lost 4 bases and 4 bases, there was a span of 14 bases. The CDR3 length is 15 residues. The CDR3 reads CASSPQGPITGELFF. For the CDR3, the DNA is TGCGCCAGCAGCCCACAGGGACCAATCACCGGGGAGCTGTTTTTT.

About this clone itself: One junction end does not reproduce the germline sequence, and a read error may be involved. This chain joins TRBV6-5 and TRBJ1-1, with no clear D. This CDR3 is 12 amino acids long. Germline loops: CDR1 MNHEY, CDR2 SVGAGI. As DNA, the CDR3 is TGTGCCAGCAGTCACTCTCGGGATGAAGCTTTCTTT. Translation: CASSHSRDEAFF.

Concerning this clone: Its ends do not fully match the called genes, so a read error is possible. Here the CDR3 reads CASSFDRGQGEQFF. Written as DNA, the CDR3 is TGTGCTAGCAGCTTTGACAGGGGGCAAGGTGAGCAGTTCTTC. This chain links TRBV7-7 with TRBJ2-1; TRBD1 matches at 10 bases. CDR3 length: 14 residues. CDR1 is SSHAT, CDR2 FNYEAQ, per germline (reference sequence).

V usage is TRBV5-1 and J usage is TRBJ2-7; possibly TRBD1 for D (5 bases). Germline CDR1 and CDR2: SGHRS and YFSETQ. V was cut by 2 bases and J by 3 bases, with 9 bases left in between. The CDR3 runs 13 residues. The CDR3 region has the DNA TGCGCCAGCAGCTTTAAGGACAACTACGAGCAGTACTTC. Encoded protein: CASSFKDNYEQYF. The full variable domain, completed using reference TRBV5-1 and TRBJ2-7, is KAGVTQTPRYLIKTRGQQVTLSCSPISGHRSVSWYQQTPGQGLQFLFEYFSETQRNKGNFPGRFSGRQFSNSRSEMNVSTLELGDSALYLCASSFKDNYEQYFGPGTRLTVT.

The chain couples TRBV6-1 to TRBJ2-7; TRBD1 matches at 11 bases. From germline, CDR1 is MNHNS and CDR2 SASEGT. The CDR3 length is 15 residues. J was trimmed by 3 bases and V by 3 bases; bases with no gene match: 4. For the CDR3, the DNA is TGTGCCAGCAGTGAGTCGGGGACAGGGGGCTACGAGCAGTACTTC. Its translation is CASSESGTGGYEQYF.

The chain is built from TRBV4-1 and TRBJ1-2, with 7 bases matching TRBD1. Losses at the gene ends were 1 base for V and 3 bases for J; bases not matched to a gene: 8. The CDR3 extends over 16 amino acids. Germline V gene lookup returns CDR1 MGHRA and CDR2 YSYEKL. Here the CDR3 DNA reads TGCGCCAGCAGCCAAGTTCACGCCGGGACAGACTATGGCTACACCTTC. Encoded protein: CASSQVHAGTDYGYTF.